This TCR beta chain is drawn from a study of long-term antiretroviral therapy in people with HIV. Investigators performed immunoSEQ version v3.0 at survey level. The table came from immunoSEQ multiplex PCR; TCRdb's copy has only in-frame clones and leaves some out. This sample has roughly 14,000 clones, with around three quarters found just once. The CDR3 runs to 15 residues. V lost 3 bases and J lost 5; bases outside the gene matches: 8. CDR1 and CDR2 from the germline V gene are SGHRS and YFSETQ. Broader study findings: Clones showing expansion before ART dominated the repertoire at all time points.

This clone was counted once. The antigen remains undetermined. The chain employs TRBV5-1 and TRBJ2-3; TRBD1 matches at 8 bases. This clonotype was obtained from a man aged 35 to 55 with HIV. Sequencing was performed on unsorted PBMCs, taken 3.1 years after starting antiretroviral therapy. The CDR3 reads CASSSWTGSEDTQYF. The CDR3, as DNA: TGCGCCAGCAGCTCTTGGACAGGGAGTGAAGATACGCAGTATTTT.